This entry lists 7 T cell receptor beta chains sequenced from one sample in a study of blood T cell repertoires in COVID-19. Using immunoSEQ multiplex PCR, the repertoire was profiled, and TCRdb retains in-frame clones only, with some absent. The table has over 200,000 clones, over 80% seen once; the top ten hold approximately 6.6%. The sample comprised PBMCs or T cells enriched from blood (not recorded which). These receptors were collected from a woman between 35 and 50 years old who had recovered from COVID-19.

V usage is TRBV7-9 and J usage is TRBJ2-4; D is possibly TRBD2 (5 bases). The germline gives CDR1 SEHNR, CDR2 FQNEAQ (reference sequence). V was shortened by 1 base and J by 8 bases, with 15 bases between the two germline ends. The CDR3 extends over 15 amino acids. The CDR3 region has the DNA TGTGCCAGCAGCTTAGGTGGCCCCCCGGGGTACATTCAGTACTTC. Its translation: CASSLGGPPGYIQYF.

The chain links TRBV6-4 to TRBJ1-6, with D hard to call. This CDR3 comprises 13 residues. CDR1 and CDR2 (germline): MRHNA, SNTAGT. Trimming took off 4 bases at V and 5 bases at J, with 6 bases between the two ends. The CDR3, as DNA: TGTGCCAGCAGTGTCAACAATAATTCACCCCTCCACTTT. Its translation is CASSVNNNSPLHF.

The chain carries TRBV6-5 and TRBJ2-7; TRBD1 is a possible D gene (6 bases). In germline, CDR1 is MNHEY, CDR2 SVGAGI. The ends were cut back, 6 bases at V and 7 bases at J, with 13 bases in the middle. This CDR3 comprises 12 residues. CDR3 DNA: TGTGCCAGCAGCCAAATCACAGGGGAGCAGTACGTC. It is translated as CASSQITGEQYV.

This sequence joins TRBV12-3 or TRBV12-4 and TRBJ2-1; D is perhaps TRBD1 (6 bases). The CDR3 is 13 residues long. V shed 6 bases and J shed 5 bases, with 11 bases lying between them. CDR3 nucleotides: TGTGCCAGCAGCGGGACAAGAGACAATGAGCAGTTCTTC. Translation gives CASSGTRDNEQFF.

The CDR3 reads CASSQKTGGFQPQHF. The CDR3 DNA reads TGTGCCAGCAGCCAGAAGACAGGGGGGTTTCAGCCCCAGCATTTT. The rearrangement joins TRBV7-2 to TRBJ1-5; 9 bases line up with TRBD1. With V trimmed by 5 bases and J by 6 bases, 8 bases remained unmatched. This CDR3 has 15 amino acids. Germline assignment: CDR1 SGHTA and CDR2 FQGNSA.

The chain is built from TRBV28 and TRBJ2-2, with TRBD1 identical over 8 bases. The CDR3 runs to 12 residues. Germline V CDR1 and CDR2: MDHEN, SYDVKM. The CDR3 loop reads CAGRGHTGELFF. As DNA, the CDR3 is TGTGCGGGCAGGGGGCACACCGGGGAGCTGTTTTTT.

The V gene is TRBV19, the J gene TRBJ2-7; 10 nucleotides agree with TRBD2. The CDR3 sequence is 14 residues long. CDR1 is LNHDA and CDR2 is SQIVND in the germline V gene (reference sequence). V was pared by 5 bases and J by 2 bases, with 3 bases of the junction left unmatched. CDR3 region: CASSAGTSAYEQYF. The DNA for the CDR3 is TGTGCCAGTAGTGCCGGGACTAGCGCCTACGAGCAGTACTTC.